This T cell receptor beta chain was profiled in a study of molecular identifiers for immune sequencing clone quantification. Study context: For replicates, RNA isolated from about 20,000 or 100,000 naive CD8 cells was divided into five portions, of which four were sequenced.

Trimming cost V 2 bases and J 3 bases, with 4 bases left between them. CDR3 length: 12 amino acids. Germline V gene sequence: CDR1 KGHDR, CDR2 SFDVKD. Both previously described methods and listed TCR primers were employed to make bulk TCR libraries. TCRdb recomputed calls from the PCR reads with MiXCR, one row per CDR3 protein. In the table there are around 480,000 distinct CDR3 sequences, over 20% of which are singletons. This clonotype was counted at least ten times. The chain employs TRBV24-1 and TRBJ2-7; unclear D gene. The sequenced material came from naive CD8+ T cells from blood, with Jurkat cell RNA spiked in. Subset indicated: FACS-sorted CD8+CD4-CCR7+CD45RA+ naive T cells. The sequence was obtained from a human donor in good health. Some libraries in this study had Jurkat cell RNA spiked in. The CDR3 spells CATSDWDYEQYF. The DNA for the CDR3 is TGTGCCACCAGTGATTGGGACTACGAGCAGTACTTC.